The clone carrying this T cell receptor (beta chain) was counted ten times or more. The CDR3 end lies 3 residues beyond the end of the read and is filled in from the germline J gene. This sample was taken from a study of T cell clonality in common variable immunodeficiency. The CDR3 is 15 residues long. The junction had 9 bases not matched to a gene; V was cut back by 6 bases and J by 2 bases. Assay: immunoSEQ multiplex PCR; the TCRdb copy retains only in-frame clones and omits some. The sample holds about 81,000 clones, and no clone turns up only once. This chain uses TRBV12-3 or TRBV12-4 with TRBJ2-7; 8 nucleotides agree with TRBD2. The source of this sequence is a person between 18 and 69 years old in good health. Sequenced: peripheral blood mononuclear cells. CDR3 DNA (partial): TGTGCCAGCAGCATTAGCGGGATTGGGGCCTACGAG. Its protein product is CASSISGIGAYE. The CDR3 as a whole reads CASSISGIGAYEQYF.